This passage covers 12 T cell receptor beta chains from one sample sequenced in a study of blood T cells in healthy people across ages. Alongside a J-beta primer mix, a sample-barcoded 5' primer served in a second PCR lasting about 6 to 11 cycles. TCRdb redid the calling of the 5' RACE reads with MiXCR, one entry per CDR3 protein. The table lists roughly 1,500,000 distinct CDR3 sequences, approximately 32% of them singletons. The source material was blood. These receptors were obtained from a woman between 25 and 40 years old in good health.

The V gene is TRBV12-3 or TRBV12-4, the J gene TRBJ1-6, with no clear D. This CDR3 spans 15 amino acids. Trimming took off 3 bases at V and 9 bases at J, with 15 bases between the two ends. CDR3 nucleotides: TGTGCCAGCAGTTTTTTCGACCCGGGGAGTTCACCCCTCCACTTT. As protein: CASSFFDPGSSPLHF.

The V gene is TRBV6-5, the J gene TRBJ2-1; 9 bases match TRBD2. The germline gives CDR1 MNHEY, CDR2 SVGAGI. CDR3 length: 16 amino acids. The V gene end was trimmed by 5 bases and the J gene end by 1 base; junction bases not matched to a gene: 6. CDR3 amino acids: CASSMASGASYNEQFF. The CDR3 region has the DNA TGTGCCAGCAGTATGGCTAGCGGGGCGTCCTACAATGAGCAGTTCTTC.

This rearrangement joins TRBV4-3 to TRBJ2-1; 8 bases align to TRBD2. V was clipped by 5 bases and J by 6 bases; unmatched bases: 12. This CDR3 is built from 16 residues. Germline CDR1 and CDR2: LGHNA and YSLEER. CDR3 loop: CASSGAGTRFFNEQFF. As DNA, the CDR3 is TGCGCCAGCAGCGGGGCCGGGACTAGATTTTTCAATGAGCAGTTCTTC.

This clonotype occurred a few times. The chain is built from TRBV4-2 and TRBJ1-2; the match to TRBD1 covers 7 bases. Trimming at V came to 0 bases and at J to 4 bases, leaving 8 bases not matched to a gene. There are 16 residues in the CDR3. From germline, CDR1 is LGHNA and CDR2 YNFKEQ. CDR3: CASSQDIGQAGYGYTF. Written as DNA, the CDR3 is TGTGCCAGCAGCCAAGATATCGGACAGGCCGGCTATGGCTACACCTTC.

Details on this clonotype: One end of the junction varies from germline; a read error may be responsible. The chain uses TRBV4-1 and TRBJ1-6; maybe TRBD1 (6 bases). The germline V gene has CDR1 MGHRA and CDR2 YSYEKL. The CDR3 length is 16 residues. CDR3 protein: CASSQPRGGRGSPPHF. CDR3 coding DNA: TGCGCCAGCAGCCAACCCCGGGGGGGCAGGGGCTCACCCCCCCACTTT.

The gene calls are TRBV20-1 and TRBJ1-2; D is unclear. This CDR3 region has 14 residues. V lost 5 bases and J 4 bases, leaving 17 bases between the germline ends. Germline V gene sequence: CDR1 DFQATT, CDR2 SNEGSKA (reference sequence). The CDR3 DNA is TGCAGTGCTCGATCCCACTTAAACCTCTATGGCTACACCTTC. Its protein product is CSARSHLNLYGYTF.

The chain joins TRBV9 to TRBJ2-6, with TRBD2 matching 9 bases. This CDR3 spans 15 amino acids. Germline trimming cut 7 bases from V and 2 bases from J; bases unmatched to any gene: 4. The germline V gene encodes CDR1 SGDLS and CDR2 YYNGEE. In DNA, the CDR3 is TGTGCCAGCGCGGGGGGGATCCCTGGGGCCAACGTCCTGACTTTC. This gives the protein CASAGGIPGANVLTF. Filled out from reference TRBV9 and TRBJ2-6, the complete variable domain reads DSGVTQTPKHLITATGQRVTLRCSPRSGDLSVYWYQQSLDQGLQFLIQYYNGEERAKGNILERFSAQQFPDLHSELNLSSLELGDSALYFCASAGGIPGANVLTFGAGSRLTVL.

At least ten counts were recorded for this clonotype. This chain uses TRBV29-1 with TRBJ1-2, with 7 bases identical to TRBD1. Germline CDR1 and CDR2: SQVTM and ANQGSEA. V lost 0 bases, J lost 3 bases, and 7 bases stayed unmatched. CDR3 length: 15 residues. The CDR3 is CSVEDPTGYDYGYTF. CDR3 bases: TGCAGCGTTGAAGACCCGACAGGGTACGACTATGGCTACACCTTC.

V usage is TRBV7-9 and J usage is TRBJ2-1, with 13 bases lining up with TRBD2. V lost 4 bases, J lost 3 bases, and 3 bases stayed unmatched. The germline V gene encodes CDR1 SEHNR and CDR2 FQNEAQ (reference sequence). The CDR3 loop spans 16 amino acids. CDR3 in DNA: TGTGCCAGCAGCTCGAGGACTAGCGGGGGCTACAATGAGCAGTTCTTC. Translated: CASSSRTSGGYNEQFF.

The V call is TRBV27, the J call TRBJ2-5, with 9 bases matching TRBD1. Germline assignment: CDR1 MNHEY and CDR2 SMNVEV (reference sequence). The CDR3 has 18 residues. The V gene end was trimmed by 0 bases and the J gene end by 5 bases; junction bases not matched to a gene: 13. CDR3 sequence reads: CASSLSGQGYWLGETQYF. CDR3 nucleotides: TGTGCCAGCAGTTTATCGGGACAGGGCTACTGGTTGGGTGAGACCCAGTACTTC.

The chain has TRBV6-5 and TRBJ2-1; 7 bases line up with TRBD2. This CDR3 spans 18 amino acids. CDR1 is MNHEY and CDR2 is SVGAGI in the germline V gene. V lost 0 bases, J lost 4 bases, and 12 bases stayed unmatched. CDR3 sequence (DNA): TGTGCCAGCAGTTACTCGTCGCCGGTTCGGGGACTATACAATGAGCAGTTCTTC. Translating gives CASSYSSPVRGLYNEQFF.

This chain uses TRBV4-1 with TRBJ2-5, with TRBD1 matching over 8 bases. Trimming removed 2 bases from V and 5 bases from J; junction bases left unmatched: 7. The CDR3 is 15 residues long. From germline, CDR1 is MGHRA and CDR2 YSYEKL. CDR3 sequence: CASSQQGAPSETQYF. The CDR3, as DNA: TGCGCCAGCAGCCAACAGGGGGCGCCGAGTGAGACCCAGTACTTC.